This T cell receptor beta chain was identified during a study of blood T cell repertoires in COVID-19. Sequenced by immunoSEQ multiplex PCR; TCRdb stores in-frame clones only, minus some. The sample records hundreds of thousands of clones, around 80% being singletons. The material sequenced was peripheral blood. The TCR originated in a woman of 80 years or more with acute or convalescent COVID-19.

CDR3 sequence (DNA): TGTGCCAGCTACACTAGACTTGGCAATGAGCAGTTCTTC. Protein: CASYTRLGNEQFF. The chain combines TRBV5-8 with TRBJ2-1, with TRBD2 as a possible D gene (5 bases). The CDR3 spans 13 residues. Germline lookup yields CDR1 SGHTS and CDR2 YDEGEE. Trimming took off 7 bases at V and 6 bases at J, with 14 bases between the two ends.